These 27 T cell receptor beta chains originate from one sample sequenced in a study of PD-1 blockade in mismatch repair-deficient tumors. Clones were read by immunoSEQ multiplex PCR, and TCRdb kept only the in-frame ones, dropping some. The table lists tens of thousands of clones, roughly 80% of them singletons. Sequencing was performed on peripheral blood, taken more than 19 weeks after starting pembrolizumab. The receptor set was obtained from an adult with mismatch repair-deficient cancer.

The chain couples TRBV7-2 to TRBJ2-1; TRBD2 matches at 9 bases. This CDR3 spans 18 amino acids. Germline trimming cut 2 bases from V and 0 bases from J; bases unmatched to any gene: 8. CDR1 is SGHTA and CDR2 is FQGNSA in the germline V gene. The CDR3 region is CASSLRGRALSSYNEQFF. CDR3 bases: TGTGCCAGCAGCTTACGCGGGAGGGCCCTGAGCTCCTACAATGAGCAGTTCTTC.

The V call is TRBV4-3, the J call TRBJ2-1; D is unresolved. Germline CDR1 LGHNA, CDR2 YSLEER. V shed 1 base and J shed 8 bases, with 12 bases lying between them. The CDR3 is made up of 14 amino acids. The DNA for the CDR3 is TGCGCCAGCAGCCAAGGGACCCCGGCACATGAGCAGTTCTTC. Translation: CASSQGTPAHEQFF.

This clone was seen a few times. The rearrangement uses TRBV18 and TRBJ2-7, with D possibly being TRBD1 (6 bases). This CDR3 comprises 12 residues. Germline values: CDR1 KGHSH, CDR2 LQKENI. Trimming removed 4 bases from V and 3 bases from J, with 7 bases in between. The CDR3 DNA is TGTGCCAGCTCACAACAGGGCTACGAGCAGTACTTC. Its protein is CASSQQGYEQYF.

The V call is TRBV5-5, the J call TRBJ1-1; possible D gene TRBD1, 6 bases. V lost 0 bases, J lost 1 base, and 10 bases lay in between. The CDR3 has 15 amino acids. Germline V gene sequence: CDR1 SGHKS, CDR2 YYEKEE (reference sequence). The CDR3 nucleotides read TGTGCCAGCAGCTTGGCAGGGGCAAAGAACACTGAAGCTTTCTTT. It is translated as CASSLAGAKNTEAFF.

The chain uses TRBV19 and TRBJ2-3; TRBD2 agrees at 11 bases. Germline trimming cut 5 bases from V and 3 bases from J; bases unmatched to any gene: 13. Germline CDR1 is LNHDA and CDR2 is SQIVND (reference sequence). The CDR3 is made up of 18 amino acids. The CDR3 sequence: CASSGGWLAGGRTDTQYF. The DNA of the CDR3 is TGTGCCAGTAGTGGAGGATGGTTAGCGGGAGGGCGAACAGATACGCAGTATTTT.

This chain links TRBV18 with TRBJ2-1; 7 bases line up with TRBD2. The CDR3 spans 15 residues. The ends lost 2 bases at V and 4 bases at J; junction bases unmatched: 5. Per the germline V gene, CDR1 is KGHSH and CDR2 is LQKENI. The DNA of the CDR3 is TGTGCCAGCTCACCATGGGGGGGTACTTACAATGAGCAGTTCTTC. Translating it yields CASSPWGGTYNEQFF.

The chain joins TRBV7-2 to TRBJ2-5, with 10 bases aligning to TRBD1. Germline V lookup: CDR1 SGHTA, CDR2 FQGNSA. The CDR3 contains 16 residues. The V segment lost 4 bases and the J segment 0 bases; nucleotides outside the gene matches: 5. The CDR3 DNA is TGTGCCAGCAGCTACCGGGACAGGGGATACCAAGAGACCCAGTACTTC. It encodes CASSYRDRGYQETQYF. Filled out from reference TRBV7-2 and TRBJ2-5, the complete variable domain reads GAGVSQSPSNKVTEKGKDVELRCDPISGHTALYWYRQSLGQGLEFLIYFQGNSAPDKSGLPSDRFSAERTGGSVSTLTIQRTQQEDSAVYLCASSYRDRGYQETQYFGPGTRLLVL.

The CDR3 coding sequence is TGTGCCAGTAGTGCAGGGGGCGCGTACGAGCAGTACTTC. Translation: CASSAGGAYEQYF. The chain is built from TRBV19 and TRBJ2-7, with 8 bases fitting TRBD1. Germline CDR1 and CDR2: LNHDA and SQIVND (reference sequence). The junction had 4 bases not matched to a gene; V was cut back by 5 bases and J by 4 bases. The CDR3 totals 13 residues.

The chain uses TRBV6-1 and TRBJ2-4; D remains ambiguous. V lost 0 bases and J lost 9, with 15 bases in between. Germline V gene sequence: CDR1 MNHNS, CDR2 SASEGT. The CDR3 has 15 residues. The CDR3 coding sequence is TGTGCCAGCAGTGAAGCGTTTTATCCAGTCGGCATTCAGTACTTC. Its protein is CASSEAFYPVGIQYF.

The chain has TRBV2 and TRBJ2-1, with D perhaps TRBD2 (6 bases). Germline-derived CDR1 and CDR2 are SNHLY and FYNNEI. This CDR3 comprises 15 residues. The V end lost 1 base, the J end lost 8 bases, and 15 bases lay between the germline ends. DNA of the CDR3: TGTGCCAGCAGTGAAGGGGTAAGGGCGGGATATGAGCAGTTCTTC. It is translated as CASSEGVRAGYEQFF.

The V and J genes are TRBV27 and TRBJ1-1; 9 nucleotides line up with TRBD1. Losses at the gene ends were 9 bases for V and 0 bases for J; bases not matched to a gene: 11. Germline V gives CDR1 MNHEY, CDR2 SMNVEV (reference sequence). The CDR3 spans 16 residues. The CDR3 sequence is CARDGRDRDLNTEAFF. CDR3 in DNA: TGTGCCAGAGACGGCCGGGACAGGGACCTGAACACTGAAGCTTTCTTT.

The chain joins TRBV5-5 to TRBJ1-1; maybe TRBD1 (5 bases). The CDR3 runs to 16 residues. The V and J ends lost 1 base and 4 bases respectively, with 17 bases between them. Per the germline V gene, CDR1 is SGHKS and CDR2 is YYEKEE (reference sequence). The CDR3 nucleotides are TGTGCCAGCAGCTTGTCCCGGGACGGAGTTTCCACTGAAGCTTTCTTT. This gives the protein CASSLSRDGVSTEAFF.

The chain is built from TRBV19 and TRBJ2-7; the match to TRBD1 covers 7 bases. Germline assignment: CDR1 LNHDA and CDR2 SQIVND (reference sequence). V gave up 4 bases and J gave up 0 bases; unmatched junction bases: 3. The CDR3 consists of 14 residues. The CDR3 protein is CASSKGQPSYEQYF. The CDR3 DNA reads TGTGCCAGTAGTAAGGGACAGCCCTCCTACGAGCAGTACTTC.

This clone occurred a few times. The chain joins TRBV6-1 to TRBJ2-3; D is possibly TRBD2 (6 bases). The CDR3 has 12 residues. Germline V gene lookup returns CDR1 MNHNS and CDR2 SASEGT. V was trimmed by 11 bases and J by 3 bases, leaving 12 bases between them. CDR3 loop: CALWGVTDTQYF. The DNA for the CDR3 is TGTGCCCTGTGGGGGGTAACAGATACGCAGTATTTT.

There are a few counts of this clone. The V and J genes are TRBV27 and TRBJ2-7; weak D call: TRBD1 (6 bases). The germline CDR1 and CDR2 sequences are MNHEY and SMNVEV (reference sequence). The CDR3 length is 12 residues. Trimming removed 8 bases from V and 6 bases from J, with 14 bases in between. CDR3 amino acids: CASGRTVGEQYF. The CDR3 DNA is TGTGCCAGCGGCAGGACAGTTGGCGAGCAGTACTTC.

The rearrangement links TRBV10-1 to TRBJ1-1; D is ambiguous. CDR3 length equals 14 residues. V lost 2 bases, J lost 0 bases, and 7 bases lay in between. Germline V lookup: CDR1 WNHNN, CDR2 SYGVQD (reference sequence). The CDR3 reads CASSEKGMNTEAFF. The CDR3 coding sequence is TGCGCCAGCAGTGAGAAGGGAATGAACACTGAAGCTTTCTTT.

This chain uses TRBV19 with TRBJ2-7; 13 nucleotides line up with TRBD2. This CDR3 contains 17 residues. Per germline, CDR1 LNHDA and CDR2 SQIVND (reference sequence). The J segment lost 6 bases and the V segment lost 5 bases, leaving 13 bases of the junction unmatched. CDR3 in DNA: TGTGCCAGTAGTCCGCGACTAGCGGGAGGCCGGGGCGCCGAGCAGTACTTC. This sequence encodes CASSPRLAGGRGAEQYF.

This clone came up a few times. CDR3 DNA sequence: TGTGCCAGCTTTGGACGGAACTATGGCTACACCTTC. As protein: CASFGRNYGYTF. The rearrangement joins TRBV6-5 to TRBJ1-2; no clear D. The germline V gene encodes CDR1 MNHEY and CDR2 SVGAGI. The CDR3 length is 12 residues. V gave up 8 bases and J gave up 2 bases, with 9 bases separating them.

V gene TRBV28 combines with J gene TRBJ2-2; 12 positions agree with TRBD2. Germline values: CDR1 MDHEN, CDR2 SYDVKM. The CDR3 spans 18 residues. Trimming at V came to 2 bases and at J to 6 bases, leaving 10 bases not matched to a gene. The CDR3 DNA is TGTGCCAGCAGTTTAACTCGGACTAGCGGGATTATGGCCGGGGAGCTGTTTTTT. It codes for CASSLTRTSGIMAGELFF.

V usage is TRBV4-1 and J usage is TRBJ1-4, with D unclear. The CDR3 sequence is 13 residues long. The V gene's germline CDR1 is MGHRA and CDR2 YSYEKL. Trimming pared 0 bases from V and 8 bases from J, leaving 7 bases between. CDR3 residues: CASSQDWAEKLFF. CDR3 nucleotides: TGCGCCAGCAGCCAAGATTGGGCGGAAAAACTGTTTTTT.

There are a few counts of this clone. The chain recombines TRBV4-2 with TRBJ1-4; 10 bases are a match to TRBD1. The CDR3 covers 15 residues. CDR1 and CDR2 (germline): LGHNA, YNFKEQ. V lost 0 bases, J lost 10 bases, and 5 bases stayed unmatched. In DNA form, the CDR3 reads TGTGCCAGCAGCCAAGAGGGACAGGGGTTGGGAAAACTGTTTTTT. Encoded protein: CASSQEGQGLGKLFF.

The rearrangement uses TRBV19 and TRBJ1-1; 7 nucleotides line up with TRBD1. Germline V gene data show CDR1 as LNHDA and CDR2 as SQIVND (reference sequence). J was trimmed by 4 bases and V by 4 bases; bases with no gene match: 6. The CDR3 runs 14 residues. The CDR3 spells CASSTSPGGTEAFF. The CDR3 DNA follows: TGTGCCAGTAGTACGTCCCCAGGGGGCACTGAAGCTTTCTTT. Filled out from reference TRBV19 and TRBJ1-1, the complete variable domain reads DGGITQSPKYLFRKEGQNVTLSCEQNLNHDAMYWYRQDPGQGLRLIYYSQIVNDFQKGDIAEGYSVSREKKESFPLTVTSAQKNPTAFYLCASSTSPGGTEAFFGQGTRLTVV.

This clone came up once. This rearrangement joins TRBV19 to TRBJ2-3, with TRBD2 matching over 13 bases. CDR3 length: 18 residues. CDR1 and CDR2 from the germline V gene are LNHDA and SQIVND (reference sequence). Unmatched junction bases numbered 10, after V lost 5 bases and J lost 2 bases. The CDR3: CASSGGLAGPWHTDTQYF. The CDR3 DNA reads TGTGCCAGTAGTGGGGGACTAGCGGGACCCTGGCACACAGATACGCAGTATTTT. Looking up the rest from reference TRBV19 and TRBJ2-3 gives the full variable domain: DGGITQSPKYLFRKEGQNVTLSCEQNLNHDAMYWYRQDPGQGLRLIYYSQIVNDFQKGDIAEGYSVSREKKESFPLTVTSAQKNPTAFYLCASSGGLAGPWHTDTQYFGPGTRLTVL.

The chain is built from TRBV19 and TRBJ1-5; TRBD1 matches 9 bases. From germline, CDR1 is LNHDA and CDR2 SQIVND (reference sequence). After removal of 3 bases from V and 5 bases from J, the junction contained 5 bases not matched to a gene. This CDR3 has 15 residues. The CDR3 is CASSIWTGDDQPQHF. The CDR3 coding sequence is TGTGCCAGTAGTATCTGGACAGGGGACGATCAGCCCCAGCATTTT.

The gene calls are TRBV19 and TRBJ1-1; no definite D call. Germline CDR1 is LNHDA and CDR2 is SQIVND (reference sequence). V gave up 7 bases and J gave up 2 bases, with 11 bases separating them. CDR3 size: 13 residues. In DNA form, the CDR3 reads TGTGCCAGTACCGAACAGCTTAACACTGAAGCTTTCTTT. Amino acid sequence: CASTEQLNTEAFF.

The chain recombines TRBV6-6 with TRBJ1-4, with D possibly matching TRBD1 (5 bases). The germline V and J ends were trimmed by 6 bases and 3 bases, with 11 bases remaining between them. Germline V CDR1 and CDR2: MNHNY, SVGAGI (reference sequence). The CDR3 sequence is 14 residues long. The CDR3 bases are TGTGCCAGCAGGTTTGACAGATCTAATGAAAAACTGTTTTTT. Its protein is CASRFDRSNEKLFF.

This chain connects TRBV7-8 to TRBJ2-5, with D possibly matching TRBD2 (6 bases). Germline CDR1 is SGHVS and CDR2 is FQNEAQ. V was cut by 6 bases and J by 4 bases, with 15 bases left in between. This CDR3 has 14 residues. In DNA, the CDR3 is TGTGCCAGCAGGGGACTCCCGGGTGGAGAGACCCAGTACTTC. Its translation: CASRGLPGGETQYF.